Below, 11 T cell receptor beta chains from the same sample are listed, as sequenced in a study of pediatric ulcerative colitis. The table came from immunoSEQ multiplex PCR; TCRdb's copy has only in-frame clones and leaves some out. The sample contains 32,000 or so clones, approximately 78% of which appear only once. Sequenced sample: blood. The receptor source for this set is a boy aged 5-17 years with severe ulcerative colitis.

J is TRBJ2-7 and V is TRBV10-3, with TRBD1 matching over 8 bases. Trimming cost V 10 bases and J 3 bases; bases outside gene matches: 2. CDR1 is ENHRY, CDR2 SYGVKD, per germline. CDR3 length equals 11 residues. The CDR3, as DNA: TGTGCCACCACAGGGGGCTACGAGCAGTACTTC. Translated, it gives CATTGGYEQYF.

This chain connects TRBV5-1 to TRBJ1-4, with D perhaps TRBD1 (5 bases). The germline V gene has CDR1 SGHRS and CDR2 YFSETQ. V dropped 4 bases and J dropped 7 bases, with 14 bases sitting between them. The CDR3 covers 14 residues. In nucleotides, the CDR3 is TGCGCCAGCAGCGCCGTAAGGGGCAGTGAAAAACTGTTTTTT. As protein: CASSAVRGSEKLFF.

The chain has TRBV5-4 and TRBJ1-3; D may be TRBD1 (5 bases). This CDR3 is 15 amino acids long. The germline V gene has CDR1 SGHNT and CDR2 YYREEE (reference sequence). The germline V and J ends were trimmed by 0 bases and 2 bases, with 9 bases remaining between them. CDR3 protein: CASSLGGPTGNTIYF. Here the CDR3 DNA reads TGTGCCAGCAGCTTGGGGGGCCCAACTGGAAACACCATATATTTT. Full variable domain (missing parts from reference TRBV5-4 and TRBJ1-3): ETGVTQSPTHLIKTRGQQVTLRCSSQSGHNTVSWYQQALGQGPQFIFQYYREEENGRGNFPPRFSGLQFPNYSSELNVNALELDDSALYLCASSLGGPTGNTIYFGEGSWLTVV.

The genes are TRBV30 and TRBJ1-5; D perhaps matches TRBD1 (5 bases). The V end was cut by 1 base, the J end by 4 bases, with 20 bases between. This CDR3 spans 17 amino acids. Germline loops: CDR1 GTSNPN, CDR2 SVGIG (reference sequence). The CDR3 bases are TGTGCCTGGAGTGCCCGCCTTGGGACGGTAGCAAATCAGCCCCAGCATTTT. It encodes CAWSARLGTVANQPQHF. The variable domain in full, completed from reference TRBV30 and TRBJ1-5, reads SQTIHQWPATLVQPVGSPLSLECTVEGTSNPNLYWYRQAAGRGLQLLFYSVGIGQISSEVPQNLSASRPQDRQFILSSKKLLLSDSGFYLCAWSARLGTVANQPQHFGDGTRLSIL.

This clone was found once. The chain couples TRBV7-6 to TRBJ1-1, with D possibly being TRBD1 (5 bases). Deletions cut 5 bases from V and 0 bases from J, with 10 bases between. Germline CDR1 and CDR2: SGHVS and FNYEAQ. This CDR3 is built from 14 residues. CDR3 DNA sequence: TGTGCCAGCAGCCCCGGCAGGGTGAACACTGAAGCTTTCTTT. It encodes CASSPGRVNTEAFF.

This clone was recorded a few times. The chain links TRBV30 to TRBJ1-6; D perhaps matches TRBD1 (5 bases). Trimming stripped 2 bases from V and 9 bases from J, with 8 bases between. This CDR3 has 12 residues. CDR1 and CDR2 (germline): GTSNPN, SVGIG (reference sequence). CDR3 protein: CAWSQQVSPLHF. DNA of the CDR3: TGTGCCTGGAGTCAACAGGTTTCACCCCTCCACTTT. The full variable domain, completed using reference TRBV30 and TRBJ1-6, is SQTIHQWPATLVQPVGSPLSLECTVEGTSNPNLYWYRQAAGRGLQLLFYSVGIGQISSEVPQNLSASRPQDRQFILSSKKLLLSDSGFYLCAWSQQVSPLHFGNGTRLTVT.

By share, this clone ranks as medium-sized (0.01 to 0.1%). The chain joins TRBV6-4 to TRBJ1-1; D is uncertain. The germline V gene encodes CDR1 MRHNA and CDR2 SNTAGT. V dropped 8 bases and J dropped 4 bases, with 17 bases sitting between them. The CDR3 runs 14 residues. The CDR3 DNA reads as TGTGCCAGCGGTCTATCGGATGCTTTCACTGAAGCTTTCTTT. The encoded protein is CASGLSDAFTEAFF.

V usage is TRBV6-6 and J usage is TRBJ2-7, with no clear D. Germline assignment: CDR1 MNHNY and CDR2 SVGAGI (reference sequence). The CDR3 contains 11 residues. Trimming took off 0 bases at V and 7 bases at J, with 4 bases between the two ends. CDR3 protein: CASSYSDEQYF. CDR3 bases: TGTGCCAGCAGTTACTCGGATGAGCAGTACTTC.

The chain has TRBV9 and TRBJ2-5, with D possibly matching TRBD2 (5 bases). Near its end, the DNA agrees better with TRBJ2-7, so the J call may be wrong. The CDR3 extends over 15 amino acids. The V gene's germline CDR1 is SGDLS and CDR2 YYNGEE. CDR3 in DNA: TGTGCCAGCAGCTATGCTAGCTCGGGTTTCTACGAGCAGTACTTC. It specifies CASSYASSGFYEQYF.

In this sample, this clone turned up a few times. The genes are TRBV2 and TRBJ1-2; D is perhaps TRBD1 (5 bases). CDR3 length: 13 residues. Trimming pared 6 bases from V and 7 bases from J, leaving 15 bases between. CDR1 SNHLY and CDR2 FYNNEI come from the germline V gene. CDR3 bases: TGTGCCAGCAGCGGGACTCTACTGGGTGGCTACACCTTC. As protein: CASSGTLLGGYTF.

The chain joins TRBV4-1 to TRBJ2-3, with 8 nucleotides matching TRBD2. Germline V gives CDR1 MGHRA, CDR2 YSYEKL. The junction had 8 bases not matched to a gene; V was cut back by 0 bases and J by 6 bases. CDR3 size: 16 residues. In DNA, the CDR3 is TGCGCCAGCAGCCAAGATCCCGGGGGGGGCCGGGATACGCAGTATTTT. This gives the protein CASSQDPGGGRDTQYF.